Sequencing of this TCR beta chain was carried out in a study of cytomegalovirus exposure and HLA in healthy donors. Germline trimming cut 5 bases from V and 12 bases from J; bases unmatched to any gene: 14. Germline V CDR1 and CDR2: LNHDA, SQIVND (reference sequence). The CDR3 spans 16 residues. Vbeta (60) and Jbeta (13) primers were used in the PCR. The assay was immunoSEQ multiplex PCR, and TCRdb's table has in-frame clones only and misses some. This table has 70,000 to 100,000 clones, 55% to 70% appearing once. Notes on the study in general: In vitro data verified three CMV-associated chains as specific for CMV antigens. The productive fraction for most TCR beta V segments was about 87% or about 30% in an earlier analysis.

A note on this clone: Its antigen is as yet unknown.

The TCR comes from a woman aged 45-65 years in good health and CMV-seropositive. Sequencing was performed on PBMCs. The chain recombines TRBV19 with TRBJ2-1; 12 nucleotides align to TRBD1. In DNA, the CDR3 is TGTGCCAGTAGTGTCTCCGGGACAGGGGGCGGAGTAGGGCAGTTCTTC. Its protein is CASSVSGTGGGVGQFF.